A single sample gave rise to the 27 T cell receptor beta chains below, sequenced in a study of PD-1 blockade in classical Hodgkin lymphoma. After autologous stem cell transplantation all patients relapsed, and prior brentuximab vedotin exposure differed between cohorts. TCRdb's copy holds only in-frame clones and misses some; the assay was immunoSEQ multiplex PCR. This sample has 45,000 or so clones; about three quarters occur once, and the top ten carry about 11%. The sequencing used peripheral blood mononuclear cells (PBMCs), collected at baseline. The receptors stem from a human donor with classical Hodgkin lymphoma.

This clone was counted a single time. The chain joins TRBV7-9 to TRBJ2-3; D remains unclear. Germline V lookup: CDR1 SEHNR, CDR2 FQNEAQ (reference sequence). Trimming pared 1 base from V and 1 base from J, leaving 9 bases between. The CDR3 runs to 15 residues. CDR3 coding DNA: TGTGCCAGCAGCTTAGAATCTCTTGGCACAGATACGCAGTATTTT. This sequence encodes CASSLESLGTDTQYF.

This clone turned up a few times. This chain uses TRBV9 with TRBJ2-3, with 14 nucleotides matching TRBD2. Germline V CDR1 and CDR2: SGDLS, YYNGEE. CDR3 length: 15 residues. V trimming: 3 bases; J trimming: 6 bases; junction bases outside the gene matches: 3. CDR3 sequence reads: CASSGGLAGVDTQYF. Here the CDR3 DNA reads TGTGCCAGCAGCGGGGGACTAGCGGGAGTGGATACGCAGTATTTT.

The chain recombines TRBV28 with TRBJ1-1; D is ambiguous. The CDR3 covers 14 residues. The V and J ends lost 2 bases and 3 bases respectively, with 10 bases between them. CDR1 is MDHEN and CDR2 is SYDVKM in the germline V gene. In DNA, the CDR3 is TGTGCCAGCAGTTTAATAGGGAAGGACACTGAAGCTTTCTTT. Protein sequence: CASSLIGKDTEAFF.

The genes are TRBV11-3 and TRBJ2-1; unclear D gene. The CDR3 spans 16 residues. From germline, CDR1 is SGHNT and CDR2 YENEEA. V shed 5 bases and J shed 1 base, with 15 bases lying between them. Written as DNA, the CDR3 is TGTGCCAGCAGCCCCCGCGCCGATAGATCCTACAATGAGCAGTTCTTC. It is translated as CASSPRADRSYNEQFF.

J is TRBJ2-3 and V is TRBV6-6, with TRBD2 matching 7 bases. Germline V lookup: CDR1 MNHNY, CDR2 SVGAGI (reference sequence). V was clipped by 5 bases and J by 1 base; unmatched bases: 3. CDR3 length equals 14 residues. CDR3 amino acids: CASSPRGGTDTQYF. CDR3 sequence (DNA): TGTGCCAGCAGTCCCCGGGGGGGCACAGATACGCAGTATTTT.

The gene calls are TRBV9 and TRBJ2-7, with D perhaps TRBD1 (6 bases). This CDR3 comprises 14 residues. Germline lookup yields CDR1 SGDLS and CDR2 YYNGEE. Trimming removed 2 bases from V and 5 bases from J, with 14 bases in between. The CDR3 protein is CASSVNPQGHEQYF. The CDR3 bases are TGTGCCAGCAGCGTTAATCCTCAGGGGCACGAGCAGTACTTC.

This clone turned up a few times. The chain recombines TRBV27 with TRBJ1-6, with unresolved D. The CDR3 sequence is 12 residues long. Trimming cost V 4 bases and J 9 bases, with 7 bases left between them. CDR1 MNHEY and CDR2 SMNVEV come from the germline V gene (reference sequence). The CDR3 sequence is CASSSSGSPLHF. The CDR3 DNA follows: TGTGCCAGCAGTTCCTCCGGTTCACCCCTCCACTTT.

The chain links TRBV29-1 to TRBJ2-1; 7 positions agree with TRBD2. This CDR3 is 15 amino acids long. Germline CDR1 and CDR2: SQVTM and ANQGSEA. With V trimmed by 6 bases and J by 6 bases, 14 bases remained unmatched. The CDR3 loop reads CSVPALAVRSNEQFF. Here the CDR3 DNA reads TGCAGCGTGCCCGCTCTAGCGGTTAGATCCAATGAGCAGTTCTTC.

The rearrangement uses TRBV5-5 and TRBJ2-1; either TRBD1 or TRBD2 may supply D (6 bases each). The germline V gene encodes CDR1 SGHKS and CDR2 YYEKEE (reference sequence). This CDR3 region has 14 residues. Deletions cut 0 bases from V and 13 bases from J, with 17 bases between. Written as DNA, the CDR3 is TGTGCCAGCAGCTTGGGAGTCGGGGGCGGTCGACAGTTCTTC. Its translation: CASSLGVGGGRQFF. Full variable domain (missing parts from reference TRBV5-5 and TRBJ2-1): DAGVTQSPTHLIKTRGQQVTLRCSPISGHKSVSWYQQVLGQGPQFIFQYYEKEERGRGNFPDRFSARQFPNYSSELNVNALLLGDSALYLCASSLGVGGGRQFFGPGTRLTVL.

The gene calls are TRBV11-2 and TRBJ2-7, with 8 bases identical to TRBD1. Unmatched junction bases numbered 9, after V lost 3 bases and J lost 5 bases. This CDR3 has 15 amino acids. CDR1 and CDR2 (germline): SGHAT, FQNNGV. The CDR3 DNA reads TGTGCCAGCAGCTTTACGGAACAGGGGGTCGACGAGCAGTACTTC. Encoded protein: CASSFTEQGVDEQYF.

The V and J genes are TRBV21-1 and TRBJ1-5. TRBV21-1 is labeled a pseudogene. CDR3 length: 18 residues. CDR3 residues: CASSNKRTKGHSNQPQHF. The DNA of the CDR3 is TGTGCCAGCAGCAATAAAAGGACGAAAGGGCATAGCAATCAGCCCCAGCATTTT.

The chain links TRBV2 to TRBJ2-1; TRBD1 or TRBD2 may be the D gene (5 bases each). Trimming removed 2 bases at V and 2 bases at J, with 10 bases between. The CDR3 runs to 15 residues. The germline CDR1 and CDR2 sequences are SNHLY and FYNNEI. The CDR3 sequence: CASSEPGQPYNEQFF. The CDR3 nucleotides read TGTGCCAGCAGTGAACCGGGGCAGCCCTACAATGAGCAGTTCTTC. Variable domain in full (rest from reference TRBV2 and TRBJ2-1): EPEVTQTPSHQVTQMGQEVILRCVPISNHLYFYWYRQILGQKVEFLVSFYNNEISEKSEIFDDQFSVERPDGSNFTLKIRSTKLEDSAMYFCASSEPGQPYNEQFFGPGTRLTVL.

The J gene is TRBJ1-1, the V gene TRBV29-1; D gene uncertain. CDR3 size: 12 residues. V was pared by 4 bases and J by 4 bases, with 10 bases between. Germline-derived CDR1 and CDR2 are SQVTM and ANQGSEA. The CDR3 DNA reads as TGCAGCGTTGGGGCACGGAGCACTGAAGCTTTCTTT. Translated: CSVGARSTEAFF. Together with reference TRBV29-1 and TRBJ1-1, the CDR3 gives the full variable domain: SAVISQKPSRDICQRGTSLTIQCQVDSQVTMMFWYRQQPGQSLTLIATANQGSEATYESGFVIDKFPISRPNLTFSTLTVSNMSPEDSSIYLCSVGARSTEAFFGQGTRLTVV.

This clone came up once. The chain uses TRBV7-8 and TRBJ2-5; TRBD1 agrees at 11 bases. The CDR3 sequence is 17 residues long. Germline V gene sequence: CDR1 SGHVS, CDR2 FQNEAQ. The trim removed 2 bases at V and 1 base at J, leaving 6 bases unmatched. The DNA for the CDR3 is TGTGCCAGCAGCTTACTCCCTGGACAGGGGGCCCAAGAGACCCAGTACTTC. Its protein is CASSLLPGQGAQETQYF. The whole variable domain, filled in from reference TRBV7-8 and TRBJ2-5, reads GAGVSQSPRYKVAKRGQDVALRCDPISGHVSLFWYQQALGQGPEFLTYFQNEAQLDKSGLPSDRFFAERPEGSVSTLKIQRTQQEDSAVYLCASSLLPGQGAQETQYFGPGTRLLVL.

The chain uses TRBV7-9 and TRBJ2-1, with 8 positions matching TRBD2. The V and J ends lost 2 bases and 16 bases, in that order; junction bases with no gene match: 7. This CDR3 comprises 12 residues. CDR1 is SEHNR and CDR2 is FQNEAQ in the germline V gene (reference sequence). Here the CDR3 reads CASSLSSGTRFF. The CDR3 nucleotides are TGTGCCAGCAGCTTAAGCTCCGGGACTAGATTCTTC. The full variable domain, completed using reference TRBV7-9 and TRBJ2-1, is DTGVSQNPRHKITKRGQNVTFRCDPISEHNRLYWYRQTLGQGPEFLTYFQNEAQLEKSRLLSDRFSAERPKGSFSTLEIQRTEQGDSAMYLCASSLSSGTRFFGPGTRLTVL.

The rearrangement links TRBV4-1 to TRBJ1-1; a weak D match, TRBD1 (5 bases). CDR3 length: 16 amino acids. The ends were cut back, 0 bases at V and 1 base at J, with 12 bases in the middle. Germline CDR1 MGHRA, CDR2 YSYEKL. The CDR3 reads CASSQEIHRTNTEAFF. The CDR3 DNA reads as TGCGCCAGCAGCCAAGAAATCCACAGGACGAACACTGAAGCTTTCTTT.

The chain recombines TRBV19 with TRBJ1-3; TRBD1 might be the D (5 bases). V was cut by 5 bases and J by 2 bases, with 16 bases left in between. The CDR3 is 16 amino acids. CDR1 LNHDA and CDR2 SQIVND come from the germline V gene (reference sequence). The CDR3 is CASSPYPGLPGNTIYF. In nucleotides, the CDR3 is TGTGCCAGTAGTCCCTACCCGGGACTTCCTGGAAACACCATATATTTT.

This clone was counted a single time. The chain employs TRBV25-1 and TRBJ2-1; 9 positions match TRBD1. Looked up from germline, CDR1 is MGHDK and CDR2 is SYGVNS. Trimming removed 4 bases from V and 5 bases from J; junction bases left unmatched: 3. This CDR3 region has 14 residues. CDR3 DNA: TGTGCCAGCAGTGCCTGGACAGGGGACAATGAGCAGTTCTTC. Translated: CASSAWTGDNEQFF.

The V gene is TRBV7-8, the J gene TRBJ2-1; TRBD2 matches 7 bases. The V and J ends lost 3 bases and 5 bases, in that order; junction bases with no gene match: 10. CDR3 length: 16 residues. Germline CDR1 is SGHVS and CDR2 is FQNEAQ. The chain's CDR3 is CASSFIRGREDNEQFF. CDR3 DNA sequence: TGTGCCAGCAGCTTCATTCGAGGGAGGGAGGACAATGAGCAGTTCTTC.

This clone was counted a single time. The rearrangement joins TRBV18 to TRBJ1-1, with TRBD1 as a possible D gene (5 bases). CDR3 size: 15 residues. The V end lost 2 bases, the J end lost 1 base, and 11 bases lay between the germline ends. Per the germline V gene, CDR1 is KGHSH and CDR2 is LQKENI. Here the CDR3 DNA reads TGTGCCAGCTCACCAGTGGGGCGCCGGAACACTGAAGCTTTCTTT. Translation: CASSPVGRRNTEAFF. The variable domain in full, completed from reference TRBV18 and TRBJ1-1, reads NAGVMQNPRHLVRRRGQEARLRCSPMKGHSHVYWYRQLPEEGLKFMVYLQKENIIDESGMPKERFSAEFPKEGPSILRIQQVVRGDSAAYFCASSPVGRRNTEAFFGQGTRLTVV.

The rearrangement uses TRBV11-2 and TRBJ2-7, with 8 bases aligning to TRBD1. V lost 2 bases and J lost 4; bases outside the gene matches: 7. Germline CDR1 SGHAT, CDR2 FQNNGV. This CDR3 has 15 residues. CDR3 sequence reads: CASSLSNRGNYEQYF. CDR3 bases: TGTGCCAGCAGCTTATCGAACAGGGGGAATTACGAGCAGTACTTC.

This chain uses TRBV9 with TRBJ2-7; 9 nucleotides align to TRBD1. This CDR3 is built from 15 residues. V trimming: 0 bases; J trimming: 1 base; junction bases outside the gene matches: 2. Per germline, CDR1 SGDLS and CDR2 YYNGEE. The CDR3 is CASSVGTGDSYEQYF. CDR3 sequence (DNA): TGTGCCAGCAGCGTAGGGACAGGGGATTCCTACGAGCAGTACTTC. Complete variable domain (other parts from reference TRBV9 and TRBJ2-7): DSGVTQTPKHLITATGQRVTLRCSPRSGDLSVYWYQQSLDQGLQFLIQYYNGEERAKGNILERFSAQQFPDLHSELNLSSLELGDSALYFCASSVGTGDSYEQYFGPGTRLTVT.

V gene TRBV5-1 combines with J gene TRBJ2-4; tentative D call: TRBD1 (5 bases). The length of the CDR3 is 16 residues. The V and J ends lost 1 base and 4 bases respectively, with 15 bases between them. Germline CDR1 reads SGHRS; CDR2 reads YFSETQ. CDR3: CASSLMAQGVKNIQYF. The DNA of the CDR3 is TGCGCCAGCAGCTTGATGGCCCAGGGCGTGAAAAACATTCAGTACTTC.

The chain links TRBV4-1 to TRBJ2-2; 16 bases are shared with TRBD2. The CDR3 is made up of 19 amino acids. V shed 1 base and J 0 bases; nucleotides not matched to a gene: 2. Germline V gene data show CDR1 as MGHRA and CDR2 as YSYEKL. The DNA for the CDR3 is TGCGCCAGCAGCCAAGTGGGACTAGCGGGAGGGACGAACACCGGGGAGCTGTTTTTT. Translated: CASSQVGLAGGTNTGELFF.

The genes are TRBV5-4 and TRBJ2-1; D possibly matches TRBD1 or TRBD2 (6 bases each). Per the germline V gene, CDR1 is SGHNT and CDR2 is YYREEE (reference sequence). V gave up 2 bases and J gave up 5 bases, with 14 bases separating them. The CDR3 covers 15 residues. As DNA, the CDR3 is TGTGCCAGCAGCTTAGGGGGGAAGCGGGACAATGAGCAGTTCTTC. Protein product: CASSLGGKRDNEQFF.

The V call is TRBV19, the J call TRBJ2-7; D is undetermined. V lost 3 bases to trimming and J lost 7 bases, with 19 bases between them. Per the germline V gene, CDR1 is LNHDA and CDR2 is SQIVND (reference sequence). This CDR3 comprises 15 residues. CDR3 sequence (DNA): TGTGCCAGTAGTATCTTCGGGTCTATCTCTGGGGAGCAGTACTTC. Encoded protein: CASSIFGSISGEQYF.

This clone was counted only a few times. This rearrangement joins TRBV5-8 to TRBJ1-4, with TRBD1 identical over 7 bases. Per the germline V gene, CDR1 is SGHTS and CDR2 is YDEGEE. With 2 bases clipped from V and 3 bases from J, the junction kept 4 bases outside the gene matches. The CDR3 is made up of 15 amino acids. This CDR3 is CASSFPQGANEKLFF. CDR3 nucleotides: TGTGCCAGCAGCTTCCCCCAGGGGGCTAATGAAAAACTGTTTTTT.